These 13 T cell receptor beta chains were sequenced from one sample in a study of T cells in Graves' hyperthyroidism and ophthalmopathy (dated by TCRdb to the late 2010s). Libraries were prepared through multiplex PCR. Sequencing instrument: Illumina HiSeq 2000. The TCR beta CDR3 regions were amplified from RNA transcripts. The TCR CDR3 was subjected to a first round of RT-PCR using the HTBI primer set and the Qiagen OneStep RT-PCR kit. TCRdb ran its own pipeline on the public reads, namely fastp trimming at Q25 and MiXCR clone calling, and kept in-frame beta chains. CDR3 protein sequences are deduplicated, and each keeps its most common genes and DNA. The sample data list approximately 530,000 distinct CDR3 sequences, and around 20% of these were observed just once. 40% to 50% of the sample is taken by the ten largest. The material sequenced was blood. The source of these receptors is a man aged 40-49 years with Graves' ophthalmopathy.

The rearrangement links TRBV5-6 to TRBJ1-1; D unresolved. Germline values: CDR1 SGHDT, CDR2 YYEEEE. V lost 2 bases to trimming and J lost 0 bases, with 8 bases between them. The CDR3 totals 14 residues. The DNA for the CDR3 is TGTGCCAGCAGCTTCTATTCAGTGAACACTGAAGCTTTCTTT. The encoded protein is CASSFYSVNTEAFF.

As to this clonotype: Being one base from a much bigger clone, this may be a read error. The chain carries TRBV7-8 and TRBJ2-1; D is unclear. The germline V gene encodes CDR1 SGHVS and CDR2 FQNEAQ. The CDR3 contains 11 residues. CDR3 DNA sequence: TGTGCCAGCGGCTTATCAGAGCAGCAGTTCTTC. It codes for CASGLSEQQFF.

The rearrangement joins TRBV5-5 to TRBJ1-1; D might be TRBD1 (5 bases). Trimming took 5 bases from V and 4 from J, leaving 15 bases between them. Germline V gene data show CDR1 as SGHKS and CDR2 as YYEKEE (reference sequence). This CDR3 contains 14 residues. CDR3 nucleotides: TGTGCCAGCAGATCCCCGGGGGAGGTCACTGAAGCTTTCTTT. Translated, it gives CASRSPGEVTEAFF.

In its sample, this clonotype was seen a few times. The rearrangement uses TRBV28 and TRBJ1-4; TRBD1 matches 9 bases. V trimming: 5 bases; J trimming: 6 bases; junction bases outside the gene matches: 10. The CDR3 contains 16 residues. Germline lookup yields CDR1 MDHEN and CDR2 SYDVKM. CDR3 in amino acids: CASSHTGGGVDEKLFF. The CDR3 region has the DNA TGTGCCAGCAGTCACACAGGGGGCGGGGTGGATGAAAAACTGTTTTTT.

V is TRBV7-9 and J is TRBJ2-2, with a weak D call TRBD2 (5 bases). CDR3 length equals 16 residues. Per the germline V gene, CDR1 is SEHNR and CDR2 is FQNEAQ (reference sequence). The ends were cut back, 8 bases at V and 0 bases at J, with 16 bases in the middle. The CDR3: CASPTTTLPNTGELFF. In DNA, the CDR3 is TGTGCCAGCCCGACTACCACCCTCCCGAACACCGGGGAGCTGTTTTTT.

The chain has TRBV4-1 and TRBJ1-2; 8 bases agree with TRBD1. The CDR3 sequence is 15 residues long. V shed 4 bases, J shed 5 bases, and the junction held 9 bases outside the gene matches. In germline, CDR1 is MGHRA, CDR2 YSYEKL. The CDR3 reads CASSPPGQELYGYTF. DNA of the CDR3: TGCGCCAGCAGCCCCCCGGGACAGGAGCTTTATGGCTACACCTTC.

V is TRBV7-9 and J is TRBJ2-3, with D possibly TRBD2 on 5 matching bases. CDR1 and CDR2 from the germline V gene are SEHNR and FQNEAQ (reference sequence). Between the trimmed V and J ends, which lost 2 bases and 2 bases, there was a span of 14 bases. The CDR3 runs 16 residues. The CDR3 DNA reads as TGTGCCAGCAGCTTAAGAGTATCTAGCCCCACAGATACGCAGTATTTT. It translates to CASSLRVSSPTDTQYF.

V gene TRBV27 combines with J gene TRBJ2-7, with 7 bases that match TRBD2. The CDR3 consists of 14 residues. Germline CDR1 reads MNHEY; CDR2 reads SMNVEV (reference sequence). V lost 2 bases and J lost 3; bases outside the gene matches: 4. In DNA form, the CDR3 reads TGTGCCAGCAGTTTAAAAGCGGGGCTCTACGAGCAGTACTTC. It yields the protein CASSLKAGLYEQYF.

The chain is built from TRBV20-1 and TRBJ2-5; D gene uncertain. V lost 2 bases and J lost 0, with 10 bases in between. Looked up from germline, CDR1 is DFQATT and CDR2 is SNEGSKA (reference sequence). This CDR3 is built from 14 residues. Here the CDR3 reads CSARLDRNQETQYF. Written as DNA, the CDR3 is TGCAGTGCTAGACTGGATAGGAACCAAGAGACCCAGTACTTC.

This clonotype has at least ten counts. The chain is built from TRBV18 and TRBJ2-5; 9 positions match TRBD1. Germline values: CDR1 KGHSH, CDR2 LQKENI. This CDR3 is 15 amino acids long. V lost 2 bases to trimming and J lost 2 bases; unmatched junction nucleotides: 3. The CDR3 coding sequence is TGTGCCAGCTCACCAGGGACAGGGTTACAAGAGACCCAGTACTTC. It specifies CASSPGTGLQETQYF.

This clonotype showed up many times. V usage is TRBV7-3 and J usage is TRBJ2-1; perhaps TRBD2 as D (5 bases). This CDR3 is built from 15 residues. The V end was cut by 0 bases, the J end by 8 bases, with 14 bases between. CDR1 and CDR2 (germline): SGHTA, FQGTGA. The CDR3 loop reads CASSLTASPWDEQFF. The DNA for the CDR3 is TGTGCCAGCAGCTTAACGGCTAGCCCTTGGGATGAGCAGTTCTTC.

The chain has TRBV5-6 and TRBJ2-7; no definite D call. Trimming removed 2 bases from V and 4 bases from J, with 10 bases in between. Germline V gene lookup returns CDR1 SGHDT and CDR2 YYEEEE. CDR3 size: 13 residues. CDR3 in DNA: TGTGCCAGCAGCTTTGCCGACGCATACGAGCAGTACTTC. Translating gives CASSFADAYEQYF.

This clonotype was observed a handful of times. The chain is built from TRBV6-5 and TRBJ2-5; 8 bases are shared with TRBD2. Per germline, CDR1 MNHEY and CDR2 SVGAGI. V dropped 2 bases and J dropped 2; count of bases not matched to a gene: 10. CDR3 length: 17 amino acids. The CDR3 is CASSYPLTTSVQETQYF. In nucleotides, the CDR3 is TGTGCCAGCAGTTACCCCCTTACGACTAGCGTTCAAGAGACCCAGTACTTC.